The 27 T cell receptor beta chains given below trace back to one sample, sequenced in a study of regulatory T cells in long-lasting Graves disease. Construction of TCR beta libraries relied on iRepertoire HTBI primers and on Arm-PCR targeting CDR3 regions. One entry per CDR3 protein results from TCRdb running MiXCR on the multiplex PCR reads. The sample holds 420,000 or so distinct CDR3 sequences, 23% seen once. Time point: persistent/refractory GD, antithyroid drugs over 5 years with positive TRAb. PBMC RNA served as the TCR library source. Sequencing was performed on peripheral blood mononuclear cells (PBMCs), taken when the disease was refractory, from a patient treated with antithyroid drugs. All receptors come from a female donor with Graves disease.

The table lists this clonotype with many counts. CDR3 sequence (DNA): TGTGCCAGCAGCTTGAAGAACAGGAGGGGTGGTGAAAAACTGTTTTTT. This encodes CASSLKNRRGGEKLFF. This chain joins TRBV5-6 and TRBJ1-4; possibly TRBD1 for D (5 bases). The CDR3 contains 16 residues. The germline CDR1 and CDR2 sequences are SGHDT and YYEEEE. Trimming stripped 1 base from V and 7 bases from J, with 17 bases between.

This clonotype was detected once. This chain joins TRBV7-9 and TRBJ2-7; no definite D call. The CDR3 runs to 12 residues. Germline V gene sequence: CDR1 SEHNR, CDR2 FQNEAQ (reference sequence). The V end lost 4 bases, the J end lost 5 bases, and 9 bases lay between the germline ends. The CDR3 coding sequence is TGTGCCAGCAGCTGGGCCCCCCACGAGCAGTACTTC. Its protein product is CASSWAPHEQYF.

This sequence joins TRBV13 and TRBJ2-7; D may match TRBD1 or TRBD2 (5 bases each). CDR3 length equals 15 residues. CDR1 is PRHDT, CDR2 FYEKMQ, per germline (reference sequence). V gave up 6 bases and J gave up 2 bases, with 17 bases separating them. In DNA, the CDR3 is TGTGCCAGCAGACTCACCGGGACCTCTACCTACGAGCAGTACTTC. This gives the protein CASRLTGTSTYEQYF.

This clonotype was observed many times. This sequence joins TRBV2 and TRBJ1-5, with 9 bases lining up with TRBD1. CDR1 SNHLY and CDR2 FYNNEI come from the germline V gene. This CDR3 is 14 amino acids long. With V trimmed by 5 bases and J by 7 bases, 6 bases remained unmatched. Written as DNA, the CDR3 is TGTGCCAGCAGTAACCGGGACAGGGACCAGCCCCAGCATTTT. Its translation: CASSNRDRDQPQHF. Full variable domain (remainder filled in from reference TRBV2 and TRBJ1-5): EPEVTQTPSHQVTQMGQEVILRCVPISNHLYFYWYRQILGQKVEFLVSFYNNEISEKSEIFDDQFSVERPDGSNFTLKIRSTKLEDSAMYFCASSNRDRDQPQHFGDGTRLSIL.

The chain recombines TRBV11-2 with TRBJ2-2; TRBD1 is a possible D gene (6 bases). The length of the CDR3 is 18 residues. Germline values: CDR1 SGHAT, CDR2 FQNNGV. V lost 5 bases and J lost 0, with 19 bases in between. The CDR3 sequence is CASSPVPGVTTNTGELFF. CDR3 DNA sequence: TGTGCCAGCAGCCCTGTCCCAGGGGTCACCACGAACACCGGGGAGCTGTTTTTT.

V usage is TRBV20-1 and J usage is TRBJ2-7, with D tentatively TRBD2 (5 bases). This CDR3 comprises 12 residues. Trimming took 3 bases from V and 4 from J, leaving 10 bases between them. CDR1 is DFQATT, CDR2 SNEGSKA, per germline (reference sequence). In nucleotides, the CDR3 is TGCAGTGCTAGGGACTCGCAGTACGAGCAGTACTTC. Amino acids: CSARDSQYEQYF.

This clonotype occurred a few times. The rearrangement uses TRBV12-5 and TRBJ2-5; 10 nucleotides agree with TRBD1. The germline CDR1 and CDR2 sequences are LGHNT and FRNRAP. This CDR3 has 15 amino acids. With V trimmed by 1 base and J by 5 bases, 4 bases remained unmatched. The CDR3: CASGLATGGRETQYF. DNA of the CDR3: TGTGCTAGTGGTTTGGCGACAGGGGGCCGGGAGACCCAGTACTTC.

The rearrangement uses TRBV27 and TRBJ2-6; D call uncertain. The CDR3 is 15 residues long. Trimming took off 4 bases at V and 0 bases at J, with 7 bases between the two ends. Germline CDR1 reads MNHEY; CDR2 reads SMNVEV (reference sequence). CDR3: CASSSRVSGANVLTF. The CDR3 DNA reads as TGTGCCAGCAGTTCCCGGGTCTCTGGGGCCAACGTCCTGACTTTC. The whole variable domain, remainder taken from reference TRBV27 and TRBJ2-6, is EAQVTQNPRYLITVTGKKLTVTCSQNMNHEYMSWYRQDPGLGLRQIYYSMNVEVTDKGDVPEGYKVSRKEKRNFPLILESPSPNQTSLYFCASSSRVSGANVLTFGAGSRLTVL.

The chain carries TRBV11-1 and TRBJ2-7, with TRBD1 matching over 9 bases. Germline V gene sequence: CDR1 SGHAT, CDR2 FQDESV (reference sequence). Trimming at V came to 5 bases and at J to 2 bases, leaving 10 bases not matched to a gene. There are 16 residues in the CDR3. Here the CDR3 DNA reads TGTGCCAGCAGCCCCCGCGTCGGGACAGGGCCCTACGAGCAGTACTTC. It specifies CASSPRVGTGPYEQYF.

This clonotype came up many times. V usage is TRBV7-8 and J usage is TRBJ2-7; D may match TRBD1 or TRBD2 (5 bases each). Germline V CDR1 and CDR2: SGHVS, FQNEAQ. Trimming cost V 2 bases and J 1 base, with 18 bases left between them. CDR3 size: 17 residues. CDR3: CASSLRGDPLGSYEQYF. DNA for the CDR3: TGTGCCAGCAGCTTAAGAGGGGACCCTCTTGGGTCCTACGAGCAGTACTTC.

This clonotype was seen many times. The chain joins TRBV20-1 to TRBJ2-5; possible D gene TRBD2, 6 bases. CDR3 size: 12 residues. With 5 bases removed from V and 5 bases from J, the gap between germline ends came to 12 bases. Germline CDR1 is DFQATT and CDR2 is SNEGSKA (reference sequence). CDR3: CSAYTSSETQYF. The DNA for the CDR3 is TGCAGTGCTTACACTAGCTCTGAGACCCAGTACTTC.

This clonotype was detected many times. The chain employs TRBV28 and TRBJ2-7; D not resolved. The CDR3 is made up of 14 amino acids. Germline-derived CDR1 and CDR2 are MDHEN and SYDVKM. V shed 0 bases and J shed 0 bases, with 6 bases lying between them. The CDR3 is CASSLWNSSYEQYF. CDR3 nucleotide sequence: TGTGCCAGCAGTTTATGGAATAGCTCCTACGAGCAGTACTTC.

This clonotype was seen more than once but under ten times. Since a much larger clone is just one base distant, this may be a read error. This chain joins TRBV7-9 and TRBJ1-1, with D perhaps matching TRBD1 (5 bases). CDR1 and CDR2 (germline): SEHNR, FQNEAQ (reference sequence). The length of the CDR3 is 13 residues. The CDR3: CASSLRGSSEASF. CDR3 DNA: TGTGCCAGCAGCTTAAGGGGATCTTCTGAAGCTTCCTTT.

V and J are TRBV6-1 and TRBJ1-2; D is unresolved. V lost 8 bases and J 8 bases, leaving 15 bases between the germline ends. This CDR3 is built from 12 residues. Germline CDR1 is MNHNS and CDR2 is SASEGT. The chain's CDR3 is CASVGGAGGYTF. The CDR3 DNA reads TGTGCCAGCGTAGGAGGCGCAGGAGGCTACACCTTC.

The J gene is TRBJ1-1, the V gene TRBV5-1; a possible D gene is TRBD1 (6 bases). The CDR3 has 15 amino acids. The V gene's germline CDR1 is SGHRS and CDR2 YFSETQ. V was trimmed by 4 bases and J by 1 base, leaving 14 bases between them. CDR3 sequence reads: CASSPNRVSNTEAFF. The CDR3 DNA reads TGCGCCAGCAGCCCTAACAGGGTTTCGAACACTGAAGCTTTCTTT.

Only a few counts were recorded for this clonotype. The V gene is TRBV7-2, the J gene TRBJ1-2, with a tentative D call TRBD1 (5 bases). Germline CDR1 reads SGHTA; CDR2 reads FQGNSA. V was trimmed by 1 base and J by 4 bases, leaving 25 bases between them. This CDR3 contains 19 residues. In DNA, the CDR3 is TGTGCCAGCAGCTTAGGTTCGCTTTCGGGGCCCGGGAGAGGCTATGGCTACACCTTC. Protein product: CASSLGSLSGPGRGYGYTF.

The table lists this clonotype with many counts. V usage is TRBV15 and J usage is TRBJ2-5; D ambiguous. The CDR3 extends over 15 amino acids. Germline V gene lookup returns CDR1 LNHNV and CDR2 YYDKDF (reference sequence). V lost 0 bases to trimming and J lost 2 bases, with 10 bases between them. The chain's CDR3 is CATSRDNSGQETQYF. The CDR3 DNA sequence: TGTGCCACCAGCAGAGATAATTCGGGTCAAGAGACCCAGTACTTC. Full variable domain (outside the CDR3, taken from reference TRBV15 and TRBJ2-5): DAMVIQNPRYQVTQFGKPVTLSCSQTLNHNVMYWYQQKSSQAPKLLFHYYDKDFNNEADTPDNFQSRRPNTSFCFLDIRSPGLGDTAMYLCATSRDNSGQETQYFGPGTRLLVL.

CDR3 residues: CASSREQSSGANVLTF. DNA for the CDR3: TGCGCCAGCAGCCGGGAACAGTCCTCTGGGGCCAACGTCCTGACTTTC. The chain uses TRBV4-3 and TRBJ2-6; D unclear. Trimming took off 4 bases at V and 0 bases at J, with 10 bases between the two ends. Germline loops: CDR1 LGHNA, CDR2 YSLEER. This CDR3 comprises 16 residues.

V is TRBV10-3 and J is TRBJ1-1; no reliable D call. Germline assignment: CDR1 ENHRY and CDR2 SYGVKD. The V and J ends lost 3 bases and 2 bases respectively, with 10 bases between them. CDR3 length: 14 amino acids. The CDR3 DNA is TGTGCCATCAGTGAAGGCCAGGCCAACACTGAAGCTTTCTTT. This translates into CAISEGQANTEAFF.

This clonotype occurred many times. The chain couples TRBV12-3 or TRBV12-4 to TRBJ2-7, with D uncertain. V lost 1 base, J lost 2 bases, and 15 bases lay in between. The length of the CDR3 is 16 residues. Written as DNA, the CDR3 is TGTGCCAGCAGTTTAGGTCGGCAGCTAGAACCCTACGAGCAGTACTTC. Amino acid sequence: CASSLGRQLEPYEQYF.

CDR3 in amino acids: CASRGWGAEAFF. In DNA, the CDR3 is TGTGCCAGCAGGGGGTGGGGCGCTGAAGCTTTCTTT. The J gene is TRBJ1-1, the V gene TRBV7-9, with D possibly matching TRBD1 (5 bases). The CDR3 covers 12 residues. The germline V and J ends were trimmed by 6 bases and 6 bases, with 11 bases remaining between them. Germline CDR1 and CDR2: SEHNR and FQNEAQ (reference sequence).

The chain recombines TRBV9 with TRBJ1-1; D uncertain. Trimming took off 0 bases at V and 1 base at J, with 16 bases between the two ends. This CDR3 spans 17 amino acids. Germline V gives CDR1 SGDLS, CDR2 YYNGEE. CDR3 sequence (DNA): TGTGCCAGCAGCGTAGCGCAAGCACGAACGTCGAACACTGAAGCTTTCTTT. Translated, it gives CASSVAQARTSNTEAFF.

V is TRBV9 and J is TRBJ1-1, with D possibly being TRBD1 (5 bases). Trimming removed 2 bases from V and 1 base from J, with 12 bases in between. CDR1 is SGDLS, CDR2 YYNGEE, per germline. This CDR3 spans 15 amino acids. The CDR3 DNA reads TGTGCCAGCAGCGTTTCCTGGGGGAGGAACACTGAAGCTTTCTTT. Encoded protein: CASSVSWGRNTEAFF.

The rearrangement joins TRBV9 to TRBJ1-2, with 7 nucleotides matching TRBD1. CDR1 is SGDLS and CDR2 is YYNGEE in the germline V gene. V dropped 3 bases and J dropped 4; count of bases not matched to a gene: 9. CDR3 length equals 15 residues. For the CDR3, the DNA is TGTGCCAGCAGCGAACAGACAGGGACTGTCTATGGCTACACCTTC. This gives the protein CASSEQTGTVYGYTF.

This clonotype was picked up many times. The rearrangement uses TRBV11-1 and TRBJ2-5; D may be TRBD1 or TRBD2 (5 bases each). Germline V gene sequence: CDR1 SGHAT, CDR2 FQDESV (reference sequence). This CDR3 region has 13 residues. V lost 7 bases and J lost 7, with 16 bases in between. The CDR3 sequence: CASKGPLRRTQYF. DNA for the CDR3: TGTGCCAGCAAGGGACCCCTCCGTAGGACCCAGTACTTC.

Only a few counts were recorded for this clonotype. The chain recombines TRBV2 with TRBJ2-1, with D perhaps matching TRBD2 (5 bases). CDR1 is SNHLY, CDR2 FYNNEI, per germline. The CDR3 loop spans 12 amino acids. Trimming took 5 bases from V and 6 from J, leaving 8 bases between them. The CDR3 bases are TGTGCCAGCAGTCGGGGTTTCAATGAGCAGTTCTTC. Translated: CASSRGFNEQFF.

The CDR3 region has the DNA TGCGCCAGCAGCCAAGCCGGGACAGGGAATGAAAAACTGTTTTTT. Its translation: CASSQAGTGNEKLFF. The chain links TRBV4-1 to TRBJ1-4; 9 bases align to TRBD1. The CDR3 runs to 15 residues. Germline CDR1 MGHRA, CDR2 YSYEKL. V trimming: 1 base; J trimming: 5 bases; junction bases outside the gene matches: 2.